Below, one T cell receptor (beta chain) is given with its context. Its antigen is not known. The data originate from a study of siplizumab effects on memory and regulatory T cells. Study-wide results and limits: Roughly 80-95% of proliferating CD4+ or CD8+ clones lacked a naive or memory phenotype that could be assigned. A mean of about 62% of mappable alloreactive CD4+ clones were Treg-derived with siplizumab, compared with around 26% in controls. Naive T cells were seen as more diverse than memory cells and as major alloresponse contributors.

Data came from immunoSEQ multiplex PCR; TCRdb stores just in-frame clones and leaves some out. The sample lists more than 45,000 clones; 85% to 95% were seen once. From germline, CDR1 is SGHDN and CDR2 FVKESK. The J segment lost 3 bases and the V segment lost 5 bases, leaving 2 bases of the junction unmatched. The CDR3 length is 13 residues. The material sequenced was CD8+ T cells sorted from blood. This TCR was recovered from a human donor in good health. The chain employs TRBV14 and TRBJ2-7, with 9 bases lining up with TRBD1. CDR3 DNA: TGTGCCAGCAGCTTGACAGGGGGCTACGAGCAGTACTTC. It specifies CASSLTGGYEQYF.